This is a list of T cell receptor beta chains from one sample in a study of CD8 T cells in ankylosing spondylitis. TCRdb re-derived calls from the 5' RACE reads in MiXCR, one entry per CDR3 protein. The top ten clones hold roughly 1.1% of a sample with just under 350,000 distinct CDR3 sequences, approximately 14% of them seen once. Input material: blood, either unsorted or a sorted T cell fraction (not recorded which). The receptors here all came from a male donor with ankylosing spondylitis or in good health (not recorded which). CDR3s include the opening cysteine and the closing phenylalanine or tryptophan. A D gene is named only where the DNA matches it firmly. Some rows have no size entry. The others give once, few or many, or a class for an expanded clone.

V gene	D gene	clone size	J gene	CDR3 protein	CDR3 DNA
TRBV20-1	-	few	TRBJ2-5	CSGGGQETQYF	TGCAGTGGAGGCGGGCAAGAGACCCAGTACTTC
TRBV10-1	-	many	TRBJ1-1	CASSGARRDTEAFF	TGCGCCAGCAGTGGGGCCCGAAGGGACACTGAAGCTTTCTTT
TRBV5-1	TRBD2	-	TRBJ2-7	CASSLGRESEQYF	TGCGCCAGCAGCTTGGGGCGGGAGAGTGAGCAGTACTTC
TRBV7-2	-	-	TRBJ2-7	CASSLDRTPGEQYF	TGTGCCAGCAGCCTTGACAGGACCCCCGGGGAGCAGTACTTC
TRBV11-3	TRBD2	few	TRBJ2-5	CASSEGLAGQETQYF	TGTGCCAGCAGCGAGGGACTAGCGGGCCAAGAGACCCAGTACTTC
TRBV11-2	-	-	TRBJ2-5	CASSFPGAPQETQYF	TGTGCCAGCAGCTTCCCGGGAGCCCCCCAAGAGACCCAGTACTTC
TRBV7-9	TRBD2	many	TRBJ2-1	CASSPGLAGTGEQFF	TGTGCCAGCAGCCCAGGACTAGCGGGAACCGGTGAGCAGTTCTTC
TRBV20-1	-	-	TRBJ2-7	CSARKPIAGEQYF	TGCAGTGCTAGGAAACCAATTGCGGGGGAGCAGTACTTC
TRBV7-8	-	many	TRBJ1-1	CASRETENTEAFF	TGTGCCAGCAGGGAGACAGAAAACACTGAAGCTTTCTTT
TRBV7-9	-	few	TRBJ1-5	CASARGNQPQHF	TGTGCCAGCGCCAGGGGCAATCAGCCCCAGCATTTT
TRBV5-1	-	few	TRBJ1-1	CASSPARAGNTEAFF	TGCGCCAGCAGCCCTGCTCGGGCAGGGAACACTGAAGCTTTCTTT
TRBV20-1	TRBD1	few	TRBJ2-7	CSARGVDREFYEQYF	TGCAGTGCTAGGGGGGTGGACAGGGAATTTTACGAGCAGTACTTC
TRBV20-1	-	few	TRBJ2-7	CSAEGQSYEQYF	TGCAGTGCCGAAGGACAGTCCTACGAGCAGTACTTC
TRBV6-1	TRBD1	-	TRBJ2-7	CASSEPDRDNYEQYF	TGTGCCAGCAGCGAGCCGGACAGGGACAACTACGAGCAGTACTTC
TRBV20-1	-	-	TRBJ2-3	CSARNIRASTDTQYF	TGCAGTGCTAGAAATATAAGGGCCAGCACAGATACGCAGTATTTT
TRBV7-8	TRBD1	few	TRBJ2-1	CASSHDRVNEQFF	TGTGCCAGCAGCCATGACAGGGTCAATGAGCAGTTCTTC
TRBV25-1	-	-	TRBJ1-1	CASSAKGRGFTEAFF	TGTGCCAGCAGTGCCAAGGGGCGAGGTTTCACTGAAGCTTTCTTT
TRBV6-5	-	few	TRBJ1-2	CASSYSWEGNYGYTF	TGTGCCAGCAGTTACTCCTGGGAAGGGAACTATGGCTACACCTTC
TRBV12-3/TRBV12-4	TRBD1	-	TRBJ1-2	CASSLQTGAEGYTF	TGTGCCAGCAGTCTTCAAACAGGGGCTGAAGGCTACACCTTC
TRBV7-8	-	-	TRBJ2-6	CASSPRWSGANVLTF	TGTGCCAGCAGCCCTCGGTGGTCCGGGGCCAACGTCCTGACTTTC
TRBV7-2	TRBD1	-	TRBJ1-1	CASSAQGANEAFF	TGTGCCAGCAGCGCACAGGGGGCGAATGAAGCTTTCTTT
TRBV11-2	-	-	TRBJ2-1	CASIRVGGGSKEQFF	TGTGCCAGCATCCGAGTAGGGGGGGGGAGTAAAGAGCAGTTCTTC
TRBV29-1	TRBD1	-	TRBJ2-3	CSVVRQGPDTQYF	TGCAGCGTTGTTAGACAGGGGCCAGATACGCAGTATTTT
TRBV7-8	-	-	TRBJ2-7	CASSLGSVGGAYEQYF	TGTGCCAGCAGCTTAGGTTCGGTGGGGGGAGCTTACGAGCAGTACTTC
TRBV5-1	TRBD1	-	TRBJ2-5	CASSGQGYETQYF	TGCGCCAGCAGCGGACAGGGTTATGAGACCCAGTACTTC
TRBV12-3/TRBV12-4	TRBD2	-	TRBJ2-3	CASSLGSGGPDTQYF	TGTGCCAGCAGCCTGGGTAGCGGGGGCCCAGATACGCAGTATTTT
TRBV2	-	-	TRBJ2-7	CASSEDGYYEQYF	TGTGCCAGCAGTGAAGACGGATACTACGAGCAGTACTTC
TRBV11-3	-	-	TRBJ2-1	CASSSPGKGAEQFF	TGTGCCAGCAGCTCTCCGGGAAAAGGGGCTGAGCAGTTCTTC
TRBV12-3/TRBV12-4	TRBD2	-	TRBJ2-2	CASPSSGGAGELFF	TGTGCCAGCCCCTCTAGCGGGGGGGCCGGGGAGCTGTTTTTT
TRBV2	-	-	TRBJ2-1	CASSPGTYSYNEQFF	TGTGCCAGCAGCCCTGGGACGTACTCCTACAATGAGCAGTTCTTC
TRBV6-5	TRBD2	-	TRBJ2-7	CASSYSTVGGSYEQYF	TGTGCCAGCAGTTACTCTACGGTGGGCGGGAGCTACGAGCAGTACTTC
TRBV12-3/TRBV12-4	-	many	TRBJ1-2	CASSLTGGYTF	TGTGCCAGCAGTTTAACGGGCGGCTACACCTTC
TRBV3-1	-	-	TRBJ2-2	CASSQLQGRLVNTGELFF	TGTGCCAGCAGCCAACTGCAGGGGAGATTAGTCAACACCGGGGAGCTGTTTTTT
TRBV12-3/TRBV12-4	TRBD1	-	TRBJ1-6	CASRSGTGRYSPLHF	TGTGCCAGCAGGTCTGGGACAGGGCGGTATTCACCCCTCCACTTT
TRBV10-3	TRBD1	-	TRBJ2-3	CAINRGSTDTQYF	TGTGCCATCAACAGGGGGAGCACAGATACGCAGTATTTT
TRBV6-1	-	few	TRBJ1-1	CASRAGAGPNTEAFF	TGTGCCAGCAGAGCCGGGGCGGGACCCAACACTGAAGCTTTCTTT
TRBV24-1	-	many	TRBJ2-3	CATSMGLGTQYF	TGTGCCACCAGTATGGGGCTAGGGACGCAGTATTTT
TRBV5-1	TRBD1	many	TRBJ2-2	CASSMNRGAGELFF	TGCGCCAGCAGCATGAACAGGGGTGCCGGGGAGCTGTTTTTT
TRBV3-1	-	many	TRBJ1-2	CASSQELADYGYTF	TGTGCCAGCAGCCAAGAGTTGGCGGACTATGGCTACACCTTC
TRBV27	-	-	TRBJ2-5	CASSSRQLEETQYF	TGTGCCAGCAGTTCCCGACAGCTCGAAGAGACCCAGTACTTC
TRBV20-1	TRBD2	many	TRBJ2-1	CSASGGLGNEQFF	TGCAGTGCTAGCGGGGGGTTAGGGAATGAGCAGTTCTTC
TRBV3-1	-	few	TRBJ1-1	CASSQVVSTEAFF	TGTGCCAGCAGCCAAGTTGTGTCGACTGAAGCTTTCTTT
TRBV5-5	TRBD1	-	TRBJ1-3	CASSFGQDLGNTIYF	TGTGCCAGCAGCTTCGGACAGGACCTTGGAAACACCATATATTTT
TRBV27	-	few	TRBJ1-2	CASSFGRDYGYTF	TGTGCCAGCAGTTTCGGCAGGGACTATGGCTACACCTTC
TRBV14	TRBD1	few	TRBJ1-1	CASSRDTGVRGNTEAFF	TGTGCCAGCAGCAGAGATACAGGGGTTAGGGGGAACACTGAAGCTTTCTTT
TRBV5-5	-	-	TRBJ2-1	CASSLSGDNYNEQFF	TGTGCCAGCAGCCTGTCAGGGGACAACTACAATGAGCAGTTCTTC